Sequencing of this T cell receptor (beta chain) was carried out in a study of T cell changes during pregnancy in multiple sclerosis. Sequenced by immunoSEQ multiplex PCR; TCRdb stores in-frame clones only, minus some. Of tens of thousands of clones listed, roughly 91% are singletons. The sample was peripheral blood, taken in the second trimester of pregnancy. The sequence was collected from a female donor in good health, enrolled as a control in a pregnancy study.

CDR3 in DNA: TGTGCCAGCAGCTTATTTGACGACAGGGACGAGCAGTACTTC. It translates to CASSLFDDRDEQYF. The rearrangement links TRBV7-2 to TRBJ2-7; the match to TRBD1 covers 7 bases. This CDR3 contains 14 residues. Germline loops: CDR1 SGHTA, CDR2 FQGNSA. V shed 2 bases and J 5 bases; nucleotides not matched to a gene: 6.